The 11 T cell receptor beta chains reported below all come from one sample, sequenced in a study of persistence of HIV-infected CD4 T cells. The libraries were made with immunoSEQ version 4 in survey mode. TCRdb's table, derived via immunoSEQ multiplex PCR, lists solely in-frame clones and lacks some. Here the sample spans tens of thousands of clones, roughly 86% being singletons. The stimulus was lysate of CMV-infected fibroblasts, approximately 9.7 ug/mL. CD40L-negative CD69-negative CD45RO-high memory CD4+ T cells were sorted as populations depleted of antigen-responding cells. No antigen has been identified for these receptors. This sample comprised CD4+ T cells sorted from PBMCs after 18-hour stimulation, obtained from a patient who received antiretroviral therapy. The receptors come from an adult man with HIV who was CMV-seropositive.

The V gene is TRBV12-3 or TRBV12-4, the J gene TRBJ1-1; 7 bases align to TRBD1. The CDR3 consists of 13 residues. Trimming at V came to 6 bases and at J to 7 bases, leaving 8 bases not matched to a gene. CDR3: CASSPDRTLEAFF. CDR3 coding DNA: TGTGCCAGCAGCCCGGACAGGACTCTTGAAGCTTTCTTT.

The chain uses TRBV29-1 and TRBJ1-2; D not certain. Germline V gene sequence: CDR1 SQVTM, CDR2 ANQGSEA. The CDR3 has 13 residues. The V end lost 4 bases, the J end lost 6 bases, and 15 bases lay between the germline ends. This CDR3 is CSVAQTGWNGYTF. The CDR3 coding sequence is TGCAGCGTTGCTCAGACGGGCTGGAATGGCTACACCTTC.

This chain connects TRBV5-1 to TRBJ1-6; D not resolved. The germline V gene has CDR1 SGHRS and CDR2 YFSETQ. Trimming pared 0 bases from V and 7 bases from J, leaving 5 bases between. The CDR3 totals 13 residues. Here the CDR3 reads CASSLEPNSPLHF. CDR3 DNA sequence: TGCGCCAGCAGCTTGGAACCGAATTCACCCCTCCACTTT.

The chain joins TRBV19 to TRBJ1-1; possible D gene TRBD1, 6 bases. This CDR3 is built from 14 residues. Germline CDR1 is LNHDA and CDR2 is SQIVND (reference sequence). Trimming pared 4 bases from V and 4 bases from J, leaving 13 bases between. CDR3 in amino acids: CASSKDRGVTEAFF. Written as DNA, the CDR3 is TGTGCCAGTAGTAAGGACAGAGGGGTCACTGAAGCTTTCTTT. The entire variable domain, with the rest obtained from reference TRBV19 and TRBJ1-1, is as follows: DGGITQSPKYLFRKEGQNVTLSCEQNLNHDAMYWYRQDPGQGLRLIYYSQIVNDFQKGDIAEGYSVSREKKESFPLTVTSAQKNPTAFYLCASSKDRGVTEAFFGQGTRLTVV.

This rearrangement joins TRBV6-5 to TRBJ2-3; no firm D call. Germline CDR1 is MNHEY and CDR2 is SVGAGI. V lost 4 bases to trimming and J lost 4 bases, with 9 bases between them. This CDR3 spans 13 amino acids. As DNA, the CDR3 is TGTGCCAGCAGTTCTCCCTTAGCAGATACGCAGTATTTT. Protein product: CASSSPLADTQYF.

The chain uses TRBV19 and TRBJ1-2; D is undetermined. This CDR3 is 13 amino acids long. Deletions cut 5 bases from V and 8 bases from J, with 15 bases between. Germline assignment: CDR1 LNHDA and CDR2 SQIVND (reference sequence). The CDR3 bases are TGTGCCAGTAGTTCTGCACAGTCGGGAGGCTACACCTTC. Its protein is CASSSAQSGGYTF.

The chain is built from TRBV10-2 and TRBJ2-3, with a tentative D call TRBD1 (6 bases). This CDR3 is 16 amino acids long. V was cut by 5 bases and J by 2 bases, with 17 bases left in between. The V gene's germline CDR1 is WSHSY and CDR2 SAAADI. The chain's CDR3 is CASSYTGYGVTDTQYF. In DNA, the CDR3 is TGCGCCAGCAGTTACACAGGGTACGGGGTCACAGATACGCAGTATTTT.

This clone rates as medium-sized. This chain joins TRBV6-5 and TRBJ2-3; D not resolved. The CDR3 extends over 11 amino acids. Germline CDR1 is MNHEY and CDR2 is SVGAGI. Trimming stripped 6 bases from V and 0 bases from J, with 1 base between. CDR3 loop: CASSSTDTQYF. CDR3 DNA sequence: TGTGCCAGCAGCAGCACAGATACGCAGTATTTT.

V and J are TRBV7-2 and TRBJ1-1; the D gene is possibly TRBD1 (5 bases). Trimming pared 5 bases from V and 1 base from J, leaving 11 bases between. This CDR3 comprises 14 residues. The germline CDR1 and CDR2 sequences are SGHTA and FQGNSA. The CDR3 sequence: CASSPSGTNTEAFF. CDR3 in DNA: TGTGCCAGCAGCCCCTCAGGGACGAACACTGAAGCTTTCTTT.

The chain carries TRBV6-1 and TRBJ1-6; 12 bases agree with TRBD1. The germline V gene encodes CDR1 MNHNS and CDR2 SASEGT. Unmatched junction bases numbered 2, after V lost 3 bases and J lost 8 bases. The CDR3 is 15 residues long. This CDR3 reads CASSEGTGGYSPLHF. In nucleotides, the CDR3 is TGTGCCAGCAGTGAGGGGACAGGGGGCTATTCACCCCTCCACTTT.

This chain links TRBV7-9 with TRBJ2-3; 9 nucleotides align to TRBD2. V gave up 2 bases and J gave up 2 bases; unmatched junction bases: 2. CDR1 is SEHNR, CDR2 FQNEAQ, per germline (reference sequence). The CDR3 spans 15 residues. The CDR3 reads CASSLSSGDTDTQYF. The CDR3 nucleotides are TGTGCCAGCAGCTTATCTAGCGGGGACACAGATACGCAGTATTTT.